The following is a TCR beta chain sequence with its context. No antigen is known for it. No much larger clone exists at a distance of one base, and base qualities are not known. The immunoSEQ Assay, a bias-controlled multiplex PCR, was used to amplify TCRbeta CDR3 regions from genomic DNA. The study's own analysis went as follows. Nucleated cell counts per sample were estimated from amplification of reference gene primers within the assay. To quantify the absolute abundance of each unique TCRbeta CDR3 rearrangement, sequence reads were collapsed and filtered. For each sample, productive Simpson clonality was calculated as the square root of Simpson's diversity index over productive rearrangements. TCRdb limited this immuneACCESS table to in-frame rearrangements with V and J called. A share of clones is missing; checked studies link under half to unresolved V genes, and the rest is unexplained. That table furnishes V, J and clone size, whereas the DNA furnished D and trimming. The table for this sample lists over 200,000 clones; over 75% of them were counted only once. The top ten clonotypes cover under 2% of the sample.

Whole blood was collected in K2EDTA tubes by collaborating institutions according to the institutions' own protocols. For TCRbeta analysis, collaborator samples were shipped as frozen whole blood, as isolated PBMCs, or as DNA extracted from either sample type. These data originate in a study of blood T cell repertoires in COVID-19 (dated by TCRdb to 2020 to 2022). Regarding the research as a whole: The collaborator samples originated in the United States, Italy and Spain and spanned the acute and convalescent phases of COVID-19. The material from the prospective study consisted of cDNA or gDNA derived from T cells, B-cell-depleted T cells, or PBMCs. The dataset comprised deeply sampled blood TCRbeta repertoires from subjects exposed to, actively infected with, or recovered from COVID-19. Where available, HLA class I and class II types were obtained from metadata supplied by the sample provider rather than from assay-based typing. A freely available public database, intended as a resource for researchers studying the immune response to SARS-CoV-2, is where the repertoires were released. The samples were drawn from the first 160 participants of the ongoing ImmuneRACE study and from more than 1,000 subjects provided by 6 global collaborators. The sample metadata nearly always contained a de-identified subject ID, COVID-19 status, age in years and sex.

The full study reports these points: Clinical and demographic metadata were provided uncurated, with the amount varying by source and participant.

Reading from cysteine to phenylalanine, the CDR3 counts 13 amino acids. Just the 39-base CDR3 DNA is kept, in frame starting at base 1. A distance of 10 bases separates the germline ends of V and J, which lose 0 bases and 7 bases respectively. According to the germline V gene (reference sequence), CDR1 reads GTSNPN and CDR2 reads SVGIG. The sample consisted of peripheral blood. The sequence is built from TRBV30 and TRBJ1-5; the D gene identity is not certain. The source of this sequence is a man aged 40-49 years with active or convalescent COVID-19. The CDR3 reads as follows: CAWSVMGGQPQHF. The bases read TGTGCCTGGAGTGTCATGGGAGGGCAGCCCCAGCATTTT.